The 9 T cell receptor beta chains given below trace back to one sample, sequenced in a study of blood T cells in healthy people across ages. For the second PCR, which ran for roughly 7 to 11 cycles, a sample-barcoded 5' primer and a J-beta primer mix were used. TCRdb re-called the 5' RACE reads with MiXCR, one entry per CDR3 protein. This table has over 750,000 distinct CDR3 sequences, around 25% appearing once. This sample also belongs to another study, concerning T cells of mothers and their children.

Sample: blood. All receptors derive from a boy between 10 and 17 years old in good health.

This clonotype has a handful of counts. This rearrangement joins TRBV28 to TRBJ2-1, with D possibly matching TRBD2 (6 bases). The CDR3 consists of 14 residues. Trimming removed 11 bases at V and 4 bases at J, with 18 bases between. Germline-derived CDR1 and CDR2 are MDHEN and SYDVKM. In nucleotides, the CDR3 is TGTGCCGGCTCCGGGAGCGCAACTTACAATGAGCAGTTCTTC. It specifies CAGSGSATYNEQFF.

The CDR3 DNA reads TGTGCCAGCAGGGGACAGGGGAAGGAGAACACTGAAGCTTTCTTT. Translation gives CASRGQGKENTEAFF. The V and J genes are TRBV5-6 and TRBJ1-1, with TRBD1 matching 10 bases. V shed 5 bases and J 1 base; nucleotides not matched to a gene: 5. CDR3 size: 15 residues. CDR1 and CDR2 (germline): SGHDT, YYEEEE.

The chain combines TRBV4-1 with TRBJ2-7; TRBD1 is a possible D gene (6 bases). CDR1 and CDR2 from the germline V gene are MGHRA and YSYEKL. The CDR3 spans 15 residues. V lost 1 base, J lost 2 bases, and 12 bases lay in between. CDR3 DNA sequence: TGCGCCAGCAGCCAAGTTCAGGGGTGGGCCTACGAGCAGTACTTC. Protein product: CASSQVQGWAYEQYF.

This chain joins TRBV29-1 and TRBJ1-3; D uncertain. Germline values: CDR1 SQVTM, CDR2 ANQGSEA. Trimming removed 4 bases from V and 1 base from J, with 5 bases in between. This CDR3 is 12 amino acids long. CDR3 sequence reads: CSVVPSGNTIYF. In DNA, the CDR3 is TGCAGCGTTGTCCCGTCTGGAAACACCATATATTTT.

This clonotype was seen a handful of times. The V call is TRBV9, the J call TRBJ2-5, with 7 bases fitting TRBD1. This CDR3 is built from 16 residues. Germline values: CDR1 SGDLS, CDR2 YYNGEE. Trimming took 0 bases from V and 4 from J; bases not matched to a gene: 9. CDR3 in DNA: TGTGCCAGCAGCGTAGATGGGACAGCTAAGGGAGAGACCCAGTACTTC. It yields the protein CASSVDGTAKGETQYF.

This rearrangement joins TRBV10-3 to TRBJ2-7; TRBD2 aligns across 8 bases. After removal of 11 bases from V and 7 bases from J, the junction contained 10 bases not matched to a gene. The CDR3 runs to 12 residues. Per germline, CDR1 ENHRY and CDR2 SYGVKD. The CDR3: CAYGLADGEQYF. The CDR3, as DNA: TGTGCCTACGGACTAGCTGATGGGGAGCAGTACTTC.

CDR3 residues: CASKNTGNNEQFF. The CDR3 DNA reads as TGTGCCAGCAAAAACACCGGGAACAATGAGCAGTTCTTC. J is TRBJ2-7 and V is TRBV27, with D possibly matching TRBD2 (5 bases). The end of the DNA fits TRBJ2-1 better, so the J call may be wrong. Germline V lookup: CDR1 MNHEY, CDR2 SMNVEV (reference sequence). The CDR3 loop spans 13 amino acids.

This clonotype has only a few counts. The gene calls are TRBV29-1 and TRBJ2-6; no clear D gene. CDR1 is SQVTM, CDR2 ANQGSEA, per germline. The length of the CDR3 is 15 residues. V was pared by 1 base and J by 0 bases, with 7 bases between. The CDR3 loop reads CSVEVGSSGANVLTF. In nucleotides, the CDR3 is TGCAGCGTTGAAGTGGGTAGCTCTGGGGCCAACGTCCTGACTTTC.

This clonotype turned up a few times. CDR3 sequence reads: CASSSGTSGRPEQYF. The CDR3 DNA sequence: TGTGCCAGCAGCTCCGGGACTAGCGGGAGACCCGAGCAGTACTTC. The chain links TRBV12-3 or TRBV12-4 to TRBJ2-7; 14 nucleotides match TRBD2. Trimming at V came to 6 bases and at J to 6 bases, leaving 7 bases not matched to a gene. This CDR3 region has 15 residues.